This T cell receptor beta chain derives from a study of blood T cells in healthy people across ages (dated by TCRdb to the mid-2010s). Regarding the study in general: In model experiments, roughly one uniquely barcoded TCR beta cDNA molecule per two T cells was captured by template switching. Age-related changes in TCR beta repertoire diversity were measured in the study by deep sequencing normalized with unique cDNA molecular identifiers. Four age groups were formed from the donors: young (average 16 years), middle-aged (approximately 39), aged (about 68) and long-lived (more than 75). To avoid experimental bias, donors of different ages were spread randomly across the sequencing lanes. The study analyzed two additional independent replicas of 1 million unique cDNA reads from the same blood draw for two donors, one aged 18 to 30 and one aged 80 or older. Points the paper makes about the study in general: Estimates of total diversity from one million sequenced T cells were regarded as lower bounds and underestimates. As age increased, observed TCR beta diversity per million T cells dropped in a roughly linear way, and a significant reduction was already evident by age roughly 36. Because the CMV infection status of the donors was unknown, age-related changes in expanded clonotypes may potentially have been confounded. The percentage of naive T cells measured by flow cytometry correlated strongly with observed TCR beta diversity. Compared with the aged group, more naive CD4+ T cells, fewer expanded clones and increased TCR diversity were shown by the long-lived group, suggesting age selection. Since profiling was done on bulk unsorted PBMCs, naive and antigen-experienced compartments could not be conclusively compared.

About this clonotype: There is no known antigen for this receptor. No clone much larger than this one lies a single base away; base qualities are absent.

Receptor libraries were prepared by 5' RACE. This sample was sequenced with an Illumina HiSeq 2500. A second PCR of about 6 to 11 cycles was run with a J-beta primer mix and a sample-barcoded 5' primer. A template-switch 5' adaptor carrying 12 random nucleotides introduced a unique molecular identifier onto each TCR beta cDNA molecule. Each sample yielded at least 2.5 million CDR3-containing paired-end reads. The Mint cDNA synthesis kit, primed by a TRBC-specific oligonucleotide, was used to synthesize first-strand cDNA from all RNA. Following uracil-DNA glycosylase treatment, a first 18-cycle PCR with universal primers M1SS and BC2_uni_R was performed on all cDNA. On the study's bioinformatics: For normalization, 1 million high-quality reads, each with a distinct molecular identifier, were randomly selected from each sample. Reads sharing molecular identifiers were discarded rather than binned into consensus sequences. MiTCR, with a Q25 quality threshold and the strictest error-elimination algorithm, was used for CDR3 identification, clonotype clustering and error correction. A nonparametric unseen species model with Euler transformation was used to estimate lower-bound total TCR beta diversity. The raw public reads went through TCRdb reprocessing: fastp at Q25, MiXCR clone calling, in-frame beta chains kept. Records with the same CDR3 protein are collapsed into one entry carrying the most frequent genes and DNA. These V and J calls rely on TCRdb rather than the paper's analysis. The sample table holds 1,300,000 or so distinct CDR3 sequences, of which 59% were seen once. The ten top clones hold more than 6% of the sample.

The donors were roughly 39 Caucasian individuals from Russia, aged roughly 6 to 90 years, who were systemically healthy. Each donor gave about 11 milliliters of peripheral blood, drawn into EDTA-treated Vacutainer tubes. Ficoll-Paque density-gradient centrifugation was used to isolate PBMCs, with at least 7 million per sample. Total RNA, at least 6 micrograms per sample, was extracted from PBMCs with Trizol reagent. Naive CD45RAhigh/CD27high T cell percentages were measured by flow cytometry on a PBMC aliquot from every donor. Input material: blood. The TCR originated in a man aged 18-30 years in good health.

The nucleotides read TGCGCCAGCAGCCCACCCCGACGGACAAATTCACCCCTCCACTTT. Translated, this gives CASSPPRRTNSPLHF. Recombination joined TRBV4-1 with TRBJ1-6, with a tentative D gene TRBD1 over 5 matching bases. V is clipped by 4 bases and J by 7 bases, and the sequence between their germline boundaries is 14 bases long. Inclusive of the bounding cysteine and phenylalanine, the CDR3 is 15 residues long. Only the CDR3 DNA stays, 45 bases, in frame from base 1. CDR1 and CDR2, looked up from the germline V gene, are MGHRA and YSYEKL.